This passage covers 21 T cell receptor beta chains from one sample sequenced in a study of blood T cell repertoires in COVID-19. Clones were read by immunoSEQ multiplex PCR, and TCRdb kept only the in-frame ones, dropping some. Among more than 95,000 clones, about 85% were seen once, and the ten largest hold approximately 3.1%. Sequenced sample: peripheral blood. These receptors originate from a man between 50 and 59 years old in a cohort sampled during active COVID-19.

This clone showed up just once. V is TRBV6-2 or TRBV6-3 and J is TRBJ2-1; 8 bases line up with TRBD2. Germline V gives CDR1 MNHEY, CDR2 SVGEGT. After removal of 1 base from V and 4 bases from J, the junction contained 3 bases not matched to a gene. This CDR3 has 15 amino acids. CDR3 residues: CASSYLAGGYNEQFF. CDR3 bases: TGTGCCAGCAGTTACTTGGCGGGGGGATACAATGAGCAGTTCTTC.

The chain joins TRBV7-8 to TRBJ1-5; 7 positions agree with TRBD1. J lost 4 bases, V lost 5 bases, and 2 bases had no gene match. Germline CDR1 and CDR2: SGHVS and FQNEAQ. The CDR3 covers 13 residues. CDR3 nucleotides: TGTGCCAGCAGCCTACAGGGGAATCAGCCCCAGCATTTT. It specifies CASSLQGNQPQHF.

The CDR3 sequence: CASSLLPGDEQFF. CDR3 nucleotides: TGTGCCAGCAGCCTCCTACCGGGGGATGAGCAGTTCTTC. This chain links TRBV14 with TRBJ2-1; D may be TRBD2 (6 bases). This CDR3 comprises 13 residues. Trimming shortened V by 4 bases and J by 8 bases, and 12 bases separated the two germline ends. Per germline, CDR1 SGHDN and CDR2 FVKESK.

The chain carries TRBV4-1 and TRBJ1-4; the match to TRBD1 covers 7 bases. CDR1 is MGHRA, CDR2 YSYEKL, per germline. Trimming removed 1 base from V and 9 bases from J; junction bases left unmatched: 8. The CDR3 spans 15 residues. The CDR3 nucleotides are TGCGCCAGCAGCCAAGGCCAGGGACAGATCAAAAAACTGTTTTTT. This gives the protein CASSQGQGQIKKLFF.

This rearrangement joins TRBV27 to TRBJ2-1; TRBD1 matches 10 bases. V shed 4 bases and J 5 bases; nucleotides not matched to a gene: 11. This CDR3 is 17 amino acids long. Germline loops: CDR1 MNHEY, CDR2 SMNVEV (reference sequence). The CDR3 DNA is TGTGCCAGCAGTTCCTCGCCCCGACAGGGGGCCAACAATGAGCAGTTCTTC. It is translated as CASSSSPRQGANNEQFF.

This clone occurred once. The rearrangement uses TRBV13 and TRBJ1-2, with 10 nucleotides matching TRBD1. V lost 5 bases and J lost 8; bases outside the gene matches: 11. The germline V gene has CDR1 PRHDT and CDR2 FYEKMQ (reference sequence). This CDR3 has 15 amino acids. The CDR3 DNA follows: TGTGCCAGCAGCGCAGTCATGGGACAGGGGCGAGGCTACACCTTC. Encoded protein: CASSAVMGQGRGYTF.

The chain recombines TRBV15 with TRBJ2-3; 7 bases are a match to TRBD2. The CDR3 is made up of 17 amino acids. Losses at the gene ends were 0 bases for V and 0 bases for J; bases not matched to a gene: 6. Looked up from germline, CDR1 is LNHNV and CDR2 is YYDKDF (reference sequence). CDR3 DNA sequence: TGTGCCACCAGCAGAGATCGGGGAGGGATAAGCACAGATACGCAGTATTTT. It yields the protein CATSRDRGGISTDTQYF. The full variable domain, with the rest looked up from reference TRBV15 and TRBJ2-3, is DAMVIQNPRYQVTQFGKPVTLSCSQTLNHNVMYWYQQKSSQAPKLLFHYYDKDFNNEADTPDNFQSRRPNTSFCFLDIRSPGLGDTAMYLCATSRDRGGISTDTQYFGPGTRLTVL.

CDR3 nucleotides: TGTGCCAGCAGTTACGGGGGGGGCGGGGGTCAGCCCCAGCATTTT. As protein: CASSYGGGGGQPQHF. The chain employs TRBV6-6 and TRBJ1-5, with a weak D call TRBD1 (6 bases). V was pared by 2 bases and J by 6 bases, with 14 bases between. The CDR3 contains 15 residues. Germline assignment: CDR1 MNHNY and CDR2 SVGAGI (reference sequence).

In DNA, the CDR3 is TGTGCCAGCAGCTTGGGACAGGTTAACTATGGCTACACCTTC. This gives the protein CASSLGQVNYGYTF. The chain has TRBV5-4 and TRBJ1-2; maybe TRBD1 (6 bases). Trimming shortened V by 0 bases and J by 1 base, and 7 bases separated the two germline ends. From germline, CDR1 is SGHNT and CDR2 YYREEE (reference sequence). The CDR3 consists of 14 residues.

The CDR3 DNA sequence: TGCAGCGTTGGATTAGCATCAGAGACCCAGTACTTC. Protein sequence: CSVGLASETQYF. The chain joins TRBV29-1 to TRBJ2-5; unclear D gene. This CDR3 has 12 amino acids. From germline, CDR1 is SQVTM and CDR2 ANQGSEA. V was clipped by 4 bases and J by 4 bases, with 10 bases between them.

To note about this clone: A junction end diverges from the germline sequence, so it may reflect a read error. The chain has TRBV19 and TRBJ1-1, with TRBD1 matching 8 bases. Per the germline V gene, CDR1 is LNHDA and CDR2 is SQIVND (reference sequence). The CDR3 has 14 amino acids. CDR3 region: CASRIDGTGGEAFF. The CDR3 DNA reads TGTGCCAGTAGGATAGACGGAACAGGGGGTGAAGCTTTCTTT. Full variable domain (rest looked up from reference TRBV19 and TRBJ1-1): DGGITQSPKYLFRKEGQNVTLSCEQNLNHDAMYWYRQDPGQGLRLIYYSQIVNDFQKGDIAEGYSVSREKKESFPLTVTSAQKNPTAFYLCASRIDGTGGEAFFGQGTRLTVV.

The chain is built from TRBV9 and TRBJ2-3; D is perhaps TRBD2 (6 bases). The CDR3 extends over 17 amino acids. The V and J ends lost 0 bases and 1 base respectively, with 15 bases between them. The V gene's germline CDR1 is SGDLS and CDR2 YYNGEE. The DNA for the CDR3 is TGTGCCAGCAGCGTAGCGGCAAGAGCGGGCGGCACAGATACGCAGTATTTT. This gives the protein CASSVAARAGGTDTQYF. The variable domain in full, with the rest retrieved from reference TRBV9 and TRBJ2-3, is DSGVTQTPKHLITATGQRVTLRCSPRSGDLSVYWYQQSLDQGLQFLIQYYNGEERAKGNILERFSAQQFPDLHSELNLSSLELGDSALYFCASSVAARAGGTDTQYFGPGTRLTVL.

The genes are TRBV5-1 and TRBJ2-6; D ambiguous. The CDR3 length is 15 residues. The germline V gene has CDR1 SGHRS and CDR2 YFSETQ. V gave up 4 bases and J gave up 0 bases, with 8 bases separating them. Here the CDR3 DNA reads TGCGCCAGCAGCCAAAGTAGCTCTGGGGCCAACGTCCTGACTTTC. This gives the protein CASSQSSSGANVLTF.

J is TRBJ2-3 and V is TRBV7-9, with D uncertain. Germline V gene data show CDR1 as SEHNR and CDR2 as FQNEAQ (reference sequence). The CDR3 is 12 residues long. V was pared by 6 bases and J by 8 bases, with 12 bases between. DNA for the CDR3: TGTGCCAGCAGTAACCACGCAGGTACGCAGTATTTT. Translated, it gives CASSNHAGTQYF.

With respect to this clone: Other DNA sequences in the same sample also yield this CDR3. The rearrangement joins TRBV5-1 to TRBJ1-2; D ambiguous. This CDR3 comprises 14 residues. Trimming stripped 0 bases from V and 5 bases from J, with 11 bases between. Germline values: CDR1 SGHRS, CDR2 YFSETQ. The CDR3 coding sequence is TGCGCCAGCAGCTTGGCCGGTACGGGATATGGCTACACCTTC. Its protein is CASSLAGTGYGYTF.

V and J are TRBV15 and TRBJ2-5; the match to TRBD2 covers 10 bases. This CDR3 has 15 amino acids. Germline values: CDR1 LNHNV, CDR2 YYDKDF (reference sequence). Trimming cost V 1 base and J 5 bases; bases outside gene matches: 4. In nucleotides, the CDR3 is TGTGCCACCAGCAGAGTAGCGGGGGGATCCGAGACCCAGTACTTC. It codes for CATSRVAGGSETQYF.

The table lists this clone with many counts. V is TRBV19 and J is TRBJ1-1; 7 bases match TRBD1. V trimming: 4 bases; J trimming: 0 bases; junction bases outside the gene matches: 8. The CDR3 covers 16 residues. Germline CDR1 and CDR2: LNHDA and SQIVND (reference sequence). The DNA of the CDR3 is TGTGCCAGTAGTAAGAGCACCAGGGGGATGAACACTGAAGCTTTCTTT. Its protein product is CASSKSTRGMNTEAFF.

This clone showed up just once. The gene calls are TRBV19 and TRBJ1-4; 8 bases align to TRBD1. After removal of 6 bases from V and 6 bases from J, the junction contained 6 bases not matched to a gene. This CDR3 contains 14 residues. Per the germline V gene, CDR1 is LNHDA and CDR2 is SQIVND (reference sequence). Written as DNA, the CDR3 is TGTGCCAGTAGAAATACAGGGGGGGATGAAAAACTGTTTTTT. As protein: CASRNTGGDEKLFF.

The gene calls are TRBV14 and TRBJ2-5; D may be TRBD1 (5 bases). Germline V lookup: CDR1 SGHDN, CDR2 FVKESK. The CDR3 length is 14 residues. V lost 5 bases and J 7 bases, leaving 17 bases between the germline ends. In DNA form, the CDR3 reads TGTGCCAGCAGCTCCCGGACAACCCACGGGACCCAGTACTTC. This translates into CASSSRTTHGTQYF.

The chain couples TRBV27 to TRBJ2-5; unclear D gene. V lost 1 base to trimming and J lost 3 bases, with 6 bases between them. This CDR3 region has 13 residues. Germline CDR1 reads MNHEY; CDR2 reads SMNVEV (reference sequence). The CDR3 reads CASSLLAEETQYF. The CDR3 DNA reads TGTGCCAGCAGTTTATTGGCAGAAGAGACCCAGTACTTC.

CDR3 coding DNA: TGTGCCAGCAGCGGGACAGTCCCAGAGACCCAGTACTTC. Protein: CASSGTVPETQYF. The chain carries TRBV7-2 and TRBJ2-5, with 7 bases fitting TRBD1. The germline V gene encodes CDR1 SGHTA and CDR2 FQGNSA. There are 13 residues in the CDR3. V dropped 5 bases and J dropped 4; count of bases not matched to a gene: 4.